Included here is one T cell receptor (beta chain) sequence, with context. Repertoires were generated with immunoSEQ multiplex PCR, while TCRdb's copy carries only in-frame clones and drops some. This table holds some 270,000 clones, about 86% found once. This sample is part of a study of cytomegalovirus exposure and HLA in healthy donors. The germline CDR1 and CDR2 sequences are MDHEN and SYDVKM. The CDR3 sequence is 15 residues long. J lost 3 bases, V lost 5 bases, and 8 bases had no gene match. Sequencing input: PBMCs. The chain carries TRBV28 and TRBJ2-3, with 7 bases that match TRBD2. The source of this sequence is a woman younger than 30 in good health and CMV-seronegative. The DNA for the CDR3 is TGTGCCAGCAGTCCGGCCTCCGGGAGGACAGATACGCAGTATTTT. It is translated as CASSPASGRTDTQYF.